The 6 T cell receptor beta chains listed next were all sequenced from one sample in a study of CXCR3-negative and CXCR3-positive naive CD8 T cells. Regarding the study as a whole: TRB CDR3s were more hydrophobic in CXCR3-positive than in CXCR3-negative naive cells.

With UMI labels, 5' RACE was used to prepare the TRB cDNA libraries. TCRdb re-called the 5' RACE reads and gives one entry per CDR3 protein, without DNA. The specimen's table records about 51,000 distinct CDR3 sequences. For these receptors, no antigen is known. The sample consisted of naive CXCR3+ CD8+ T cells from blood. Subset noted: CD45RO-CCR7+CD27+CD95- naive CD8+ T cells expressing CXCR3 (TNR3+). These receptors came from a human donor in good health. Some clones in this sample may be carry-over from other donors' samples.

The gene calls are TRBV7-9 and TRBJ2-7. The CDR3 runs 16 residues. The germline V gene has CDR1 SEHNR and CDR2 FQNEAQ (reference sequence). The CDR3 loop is CASSFSSGTPSYEQYF.

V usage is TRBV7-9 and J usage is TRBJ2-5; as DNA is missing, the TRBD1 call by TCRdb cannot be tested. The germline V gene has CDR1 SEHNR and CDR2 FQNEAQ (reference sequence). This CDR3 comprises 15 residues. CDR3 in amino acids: CASSTRQVDEETQYF.

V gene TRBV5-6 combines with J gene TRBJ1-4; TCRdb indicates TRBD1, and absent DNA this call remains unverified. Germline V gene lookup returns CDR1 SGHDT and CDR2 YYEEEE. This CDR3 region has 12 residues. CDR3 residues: CASSLAVGGLFF.

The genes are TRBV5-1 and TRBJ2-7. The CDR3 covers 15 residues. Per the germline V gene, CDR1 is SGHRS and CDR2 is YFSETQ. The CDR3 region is CASSSGQGRPYEQYF.

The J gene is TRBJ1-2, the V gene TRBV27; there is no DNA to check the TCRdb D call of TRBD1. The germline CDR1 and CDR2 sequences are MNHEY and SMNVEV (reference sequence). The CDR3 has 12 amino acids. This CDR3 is CASSARNSGYTF.

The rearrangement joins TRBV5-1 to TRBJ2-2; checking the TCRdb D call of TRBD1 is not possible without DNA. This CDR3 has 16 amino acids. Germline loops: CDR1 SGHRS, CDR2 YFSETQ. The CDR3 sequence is CASSVAGGDYTGELFF.